The source of this TCR beta chain is a study of a mutant IDH1 vaccine in newly diagnosed glioma. Study at large: Pretreatment consisted of radiotherapy, temozolomide, or both, with most receiving both. General study results and limits: Pseudoprogression looked unconnected to shifts in top peripheral T cell clonotypes.

The sample's time point: week 47, end of study. Topical imiquimod accompanied each vaccine dose, which consisted of 300 ug of mutant IDH1 20-mer peptide. Produced via immunoSEQ multiplex PCR; TCRdb's table is partial and in-frame only. Of about 34,000 clones in the sample, 87% were seen once. CDR1 and CDR2 from the germline V gene are SGHNT and YYREEE (reference sequence). There are 15 residues in the CDR3. The V end was cut by 5 bases, the J end by 2 bases, with 16 bases between. Concerning this clone: Its antigen remains unknown.

The chain employs TRBV5-4 and TRBJ1-2, with a tentative D call TRBD1 (6 bases). The sequenced sample was PBMCs, obtained from a glioma patient whose treatment included an IDH1 peptide vaccine. The TCR comes from a woman in her twenties or thirties with glioma. The CDR3 reads CASRHSGAPNYGYTF. CDR3 coding DNA: TGTGCCAGCAGACACTCAGGGGCACCCAACTATGGCTACACCTTC.